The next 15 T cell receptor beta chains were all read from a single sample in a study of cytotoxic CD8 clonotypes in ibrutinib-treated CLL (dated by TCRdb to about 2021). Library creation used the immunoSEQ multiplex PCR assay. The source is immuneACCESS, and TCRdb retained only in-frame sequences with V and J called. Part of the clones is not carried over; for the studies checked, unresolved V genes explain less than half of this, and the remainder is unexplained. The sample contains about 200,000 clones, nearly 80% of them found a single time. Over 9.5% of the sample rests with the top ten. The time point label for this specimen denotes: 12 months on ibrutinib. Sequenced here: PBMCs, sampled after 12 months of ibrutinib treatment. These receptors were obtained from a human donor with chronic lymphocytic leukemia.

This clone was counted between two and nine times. The CDR3 region has the DNA TGTGCCAGCAGCAAAGTTCTGGTATATTGGGGTCAGCCCCAGCATTTT. Its translation: CASSKVLVYWGQPQHF. This chain uses TRBV21-1 with TRBJ1-5. TRBV21-1 is flagged as a pseudogene. This CDR3 region has 16 residues.

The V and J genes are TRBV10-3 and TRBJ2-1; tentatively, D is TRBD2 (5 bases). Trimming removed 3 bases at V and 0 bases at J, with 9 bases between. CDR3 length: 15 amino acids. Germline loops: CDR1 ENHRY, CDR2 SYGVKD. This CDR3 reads CAISDGLPSYNEQFF. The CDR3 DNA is TGTGCCATCAGTGATGGACTCCCCTCCTACAATGAGCAGTTCTTC.

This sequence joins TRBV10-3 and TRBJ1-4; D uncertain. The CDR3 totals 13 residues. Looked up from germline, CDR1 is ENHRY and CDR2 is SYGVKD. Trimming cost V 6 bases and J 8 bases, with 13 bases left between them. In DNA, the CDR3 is TGTGCCATCAGCAAGGACCGTAAGGAAAAACTGTTTTTT. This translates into CAISKDRKEKLFF.

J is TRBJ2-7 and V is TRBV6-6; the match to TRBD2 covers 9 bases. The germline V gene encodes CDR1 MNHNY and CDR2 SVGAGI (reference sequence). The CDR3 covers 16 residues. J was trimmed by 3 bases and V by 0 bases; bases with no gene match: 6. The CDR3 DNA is TGTGCCAGCAGTTACTCGCCACGGACTAGCGACTACGAGCAGTACTTC. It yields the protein CASSYSPRTSDYEQYF.

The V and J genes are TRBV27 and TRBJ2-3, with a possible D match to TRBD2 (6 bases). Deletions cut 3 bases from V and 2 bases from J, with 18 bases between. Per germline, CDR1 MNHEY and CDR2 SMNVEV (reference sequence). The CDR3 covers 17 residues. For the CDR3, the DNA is TGTGCCAGCAGTTTCACTGGGCGGGACTGGGCCACAGATACGCAGTATTTT. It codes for CASSFTGRDWATDTQYF.

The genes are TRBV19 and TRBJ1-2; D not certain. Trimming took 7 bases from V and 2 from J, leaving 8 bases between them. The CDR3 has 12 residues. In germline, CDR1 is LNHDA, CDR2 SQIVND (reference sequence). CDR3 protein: CASTVANYGYTF. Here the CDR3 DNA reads TGTGCCAGTACTGTAGCAAACTATGGCTACACCTTC.

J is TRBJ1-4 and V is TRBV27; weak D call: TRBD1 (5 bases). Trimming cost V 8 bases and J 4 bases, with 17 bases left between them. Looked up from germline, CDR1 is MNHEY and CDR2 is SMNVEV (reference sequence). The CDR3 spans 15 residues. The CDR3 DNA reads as TGTGCCAGCTCATCCCTTCAGGGTTTTAATGAAAAACTGTTTTTT. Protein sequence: CASSSLQGFNEKLFF. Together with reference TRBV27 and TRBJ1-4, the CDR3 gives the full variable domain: EAQVTQNPRYLITVTGKKLTVTCSQNMNHEYMSWYRQDPGLGLRQIYYSMNVEVTDKGDVPEGYKVSRKEKRNFPLILESPSPNQTSLYFCASSSLQGFNEKLFFGSGTQLSVL.

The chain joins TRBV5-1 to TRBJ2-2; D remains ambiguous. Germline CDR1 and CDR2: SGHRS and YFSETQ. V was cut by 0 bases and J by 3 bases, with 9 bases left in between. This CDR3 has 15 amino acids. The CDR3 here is CASSLESAYTGELFF. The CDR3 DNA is TGCGCCAGCAGCTTGGAGTCAGCGTACACCGGGGAGCTGTTTTTT.

CDR3: CASRRGQGRLGEETQYF. For the CDR3, the DNA is TGTGCCAGCAGGAGGGGACAGGGGCGCTTAGGGGAAGAGACCCAGTACTTC. The J gene is TRBJ2-5, the V gene TRBV5-6; TRBD1 aligns across 10 bases. The CDR3 has 17 residues. Germline trimming cut 5 bases from V and 3 bases from J; bases unmatched to any gene: 13. The germline V gene encodes CDR1 SGHDT and CDR2 YYEEEE.

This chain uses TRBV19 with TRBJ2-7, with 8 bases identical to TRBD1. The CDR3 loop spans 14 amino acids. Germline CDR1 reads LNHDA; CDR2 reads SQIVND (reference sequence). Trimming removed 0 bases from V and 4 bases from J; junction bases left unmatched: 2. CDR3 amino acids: CASSIEGQDYEQYF. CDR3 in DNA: TGTGCCAGTAGTATAGAGGGACAGGATTACGAGCAGTACTTC.

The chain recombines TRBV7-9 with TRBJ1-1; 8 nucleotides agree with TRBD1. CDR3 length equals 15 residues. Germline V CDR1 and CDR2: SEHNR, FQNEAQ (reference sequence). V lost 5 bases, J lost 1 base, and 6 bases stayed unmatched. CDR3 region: CASSRTGQENTEAFF. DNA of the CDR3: TGTGCCAGCAGCCGAACGGGACAGGAGAACACTGAAGCTTTCTTT.

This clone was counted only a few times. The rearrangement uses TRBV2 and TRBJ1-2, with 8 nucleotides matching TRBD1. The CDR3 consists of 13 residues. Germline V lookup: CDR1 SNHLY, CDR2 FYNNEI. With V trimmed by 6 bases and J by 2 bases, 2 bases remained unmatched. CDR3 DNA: TGTGCCAGCAGGGACAGGGAGAACTATGGCTACACCTTC. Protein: CASRDRENYGYTF.

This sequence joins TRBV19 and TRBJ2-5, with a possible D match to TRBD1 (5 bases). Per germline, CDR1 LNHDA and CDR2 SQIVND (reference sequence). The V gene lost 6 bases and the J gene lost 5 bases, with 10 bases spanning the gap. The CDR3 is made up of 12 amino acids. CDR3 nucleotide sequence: TGTGCCAGTAGGGGGCCTGGGGAGACCCAGTACTTC. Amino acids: CASRGPGETQYF.

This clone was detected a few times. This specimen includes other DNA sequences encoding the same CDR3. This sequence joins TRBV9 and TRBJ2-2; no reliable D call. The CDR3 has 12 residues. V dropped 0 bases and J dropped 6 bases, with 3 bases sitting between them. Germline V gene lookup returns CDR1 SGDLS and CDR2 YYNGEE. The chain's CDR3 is CASSVVSGELFF. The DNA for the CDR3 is TGTGCCAGCAGCGTAGTGTCCGGGGAGCTGTTTTTT.

CDR3 sequence (DNA): TGTGCCAGCAGTTTATACGGGAGCTCTGGAAACACCATATATTTT. This gives the protein CASSLYGSSGNTIYF. The rearrangement links TRBV27 to TRBJ1-3, with D uncertain. V lost 1 base and J 0 bases, leaving 7 bases between the germline ends. This CDR3 spans 15 amino acids. Germline values: CDR1 MNHEY, CDR2 SMNVEV (reference sequence).